This entry lists 26 T cell receptor beta chains sequenced from one sample in a study of blood T cell repertoires in COVID-19. Method: immunoSEQ multiplex PCR; TCRdb's copy keeps in-frame clones and lacks some. The sample includes under 130,000 clones, around 81% of them seen just once. The sample was peripheral blood. These receptors were collected from a woman aged 70-85 years with acute or convalescent COVID-19.

The V gene is TRBV19, the J gene TRBJ1-1, with D perhaps TRBD1 (5 bases). V gave up 6 bases and J gave up 4 bases, with 21 bases separating them. The CDR3 is 16 residues long. CDR1 and CDR2 from the germline V gene are LNHDA and SQIVND (reference sequence). CDR3 DNA sequence: TGTGCCAGTAGGCAGGACCGGGGGATCCGCGGCACTGAAGCTTTCTTT. Translating it yields CASRQDRGIRGTEAFF.

The gene calls are TRBV6-1 and TRBJ1-2; D gene ambiguous. Germline V CDR1 and CDR2: MNHNS, SASEGT. The CDR3 extends over 16 amino acids. V lost 1 base, J lost 3 bases, and 15 bases lay in between. In nucleotides, the CDR3 is TGTGCCAGCAGTGAAGTTTGGAACCCGGCGGACTATGGCTACACCTTC. This codes for CASSEVWNPADYGYTF.

The chain combines TRBV19 with TRBJ1-2; 9 nucleotides agree with TRBD1. The V gene's germline CDR1 is LNHDA and CDR2 SQIVND (reference sequence). The CDR3 is 16 amino acids. The V segment lost 4 bases and the J segment 8 bases; nucleotides outside the gene matches: 14. The chain's CDR3 is CASSTSYGQGTGGYTF. CDR3 coding DNA: TGTGCCAGTAGTACCTCCTACGGACAGGGGACGGGGGGCTACACCTTC.

The V gene is TRBV7-9, the J gene TRBJ1-1, with D tentatively TRBD1 (5 bases). The CDR3 extends over 14 amino acids. Trimming stripped 3 bases from V and 3 bases from J, with 11 bases between. CDR1 is SEHNR, CDR2 FQNEAQ, per germline (reference sequence). CDR3 bases: TGTGCCAGCAGCTTTCCAGGGAGGGACACTGAAGCTTTCTTT. Translating gives CASSFPGRDTEAFF. The full variable domain, rest sourced from reference TRBV7-9 and TRBJ1-1, is DTGVSQNPRHKITKRGQNVTFRCDPISEHNRLYWYRQTLGQGPEFLTYFQNEAQLEKSRLLSDRFSAERPKGSFSTLEIQRTEQGDSAMYLCASSFPGRDTEAFFGQGTRLTVV.

This chain links TRBV5-1 with TRBJ2-3; maybe TRBD1 (6 bases). Germline loops: CDR1 SGHRS, CDR2 YFSETQ. The CDR3 has 15 amino acids. Between the trimmed V and J ends, which lost 5 bases and 0 bases, there was a span of 13 bases. Here the CDR3 reads CASSYGQLSTDTQYF. As DNA, the CDR3 is TGCGCCAGCAGTTATGGACAGTTAAGCACAGATACGCAGTATTTT.

This clone was detected only a few times. The chain is built from TRBV24-1 and TRBJ1-1; 9 bases match TRBD1. This CDR3 is built from 17 residues. CDR1 is KGHDR and CDR2 is SFDVKD in the germline V gene. After removal of 4 bases from V and 3 bases from J, the junction contained 11 bases not matched to a gene. Written as DNA, the CDR3 is TGTGCCACCAGTGAATCTGGGACAGGGATGGGGTACACTGAAGCTTTCTTT. Encoded protein: CATSESGTGMGYTEAFF.

V is TRBV7-2 and J is TRBJ1-2; TRBD1 is a possible D gene (6 bases). This CDR3 contains 14 residues. The V and J ends lost 4 bases and 5 bases respectively, with 14 bases between them. Per germline, CDR1 SGHTA and CDR2 FQGNSA. The CDR3 spells CASSSDRRRYGYTF. The DNA of the CDR3 is TGTGCCAGCAGCTCCGACAGGAGGCGGTATGGCTACACCTTC.

The chain recombines TRBV15 with TRBJ1-1, with D maybe TRBD1 (6 bases). The CDR3 loop spans 18 amino acids. CDR1 is LNHNV, CDR2 YYDKDF, per germline (reference sequence). Trimming removed 0 bases at V and 1 base at J, with 18 bases between. For the CDR3, the DNA is TGTGCCACCAGCAGAGATCCGGTGGGCCCGACAGGGAACACTGAAGCTTTCTTT. Its translation: CATSRDPVGPTGNTEAFF.

The gene calls are TRBV28 and TRBJ2-3; D is perhaps TRBD1 (6 bases). The V end lost 5 bases, the J end lost 2 bases, and 14 bases lay between the germline ends. This CDR3 is 15 amino acids long. Germline V lookup: CDR1 MDHEN, CDR2 SYDVKM. The CDR3 region is CASSTRTEFTDTQYF. In DNA form, the CDR3 reads TGTGCCAGCAGTACCCGGACAGAGTTCACAGATACGCAGTATTTT.

The chain is built from TRBV2 and TRBJ2-6; 7 bases align to TRBD1. Germline trimming cut 10 bases from V and 0 bases from J; bases unmatched to any gene: 18. Germline V gene lookup returns CDR1 SNHLY and CDR2 FYNNEI. The CDR3 is 19 residues long. CDR3 residues: CATTRQGTSLHSGANVLTF. In DNA, the CDR3 is TGTGCCACCACCCGACAGGGCACATCTCTTCACTCTGGGGCCAACGTCCTGACTTTC.

The J gene is TRBJ1-1, the V gene TRBV19; D may be TRBD1 (6 bases). The ends were cut back, 3 bases at V and 11 bases at J, with 13 bases in the middle. In germline, CDR1 is LNHDA, CDR2 SQIVND (reference sequence). The CDR3 has 12 amino acids. CDR3 nucleotides: TGTGCCAGTAGTATTGAAGGGACATCGGCTTTCTTT. Amino acid sequence: CASSIEGTSAFF.

This rearrangement joins TRBV6-6 to TRBJ2-1; a possible D gene is TRBD1 (5 bases). Germline V gene data show CDR1 as MNHNY and CDR2 as SVGAGI (reference sequence). This CDR3 is 14 amino acids long. V was pared by 6 bases and J by 4 bases, with 13 bases between. For the CDR3, the DNA is TGTGCCAGCAGCATGATAGGGGCATACAATGAGCAGTTCTTC. This encodes CASSMIGAYNEQFF.

This chain uses TRBV30 with TRBJ1-5; D gene uncertain. V lost 5 bases to trimming and J lost 11 bases, with 13 bases between them. Germline V CDR1 and CDR2: GTSNPN, SVGIG (reference sequence). The CDR3 consists of 11 residues. The CDR3 reads CAWGSFMAQHF. Here the CDR3 DNA reads TGTGCCTGGGGGAGCTTCATGGCCCAGCATTTT.

The chain recombines TRBV7-2 with TRBJ1-2; TRBD1 is a possible D gene (6 bases). From germline, CDR1 is SGHTA and CDR2 FQGNSA. CDR3 size: 16 residues. V shed 0 bases and J shed 3 bases, with 14 bases lying between them. The CDR3 DNA follows: TGTGCCAGCAGCTTAGCAATAGGTCCAGGGGACTATGGCTACACCTTC. As protein: CASSLAIGPGDYGYTF.

This chain links TRBV30 with TRBJ1-6, with unresolved D. V shed 4 bases and J shed 8 bases, with 15 bases lying between them. This CDR3 is built from 14 residues. Per germline, CDR1 GTSNPN and CDR2 SVGIG (reference sequence). CDR3 in DNA: TGTGCCTGGACGATGGCCCGAAGTTATTCACCCCTCCACTTT. Amino acids: CAWTMARSYSPLHF.

This chain links TRBV7-8 with TRBJ2-5; TRBD2 aligns across 11 bases. The CDR3 spans 14 residues. Per germline, CDR1 SGHVS and CDR2 FQNEAQ. J lost 3 bases, V lost 5 bases, and 2 bases had no gene match. This chain's CDR3 is CASSPTSGKETQYF. CDR3 bases: TGTGCCAGCAGCCCGACTAGCGGGAAAGAGACCCAGTACTTC.

The chain combines TRBV28 with TRBJ2-3; 7 bases are a match to TRBD2. The germline CDR1 and CDR2 sequences are MDHEN and SYDVKM. The CDR3 is 15 residues long. Unmatched junction bases numbered 8, after V lost 3 bases and J lost 5 bases. CDR3 protein: CASSFAGGSIDTQYF. CDR3 DNA: TGTGCCAGCAGTTTCGCCGGCGGGAGTATAGATACGCAGTATTTT. Together with reference TRBV28 and TRBJ2-3, the CDR3 gives the full variable domain: DVKVTQSSRYLVKRTGEKVFLECVQDMDHENMFWYRQDPGLGLRLIYFSYDVKMKEKGDIPEGYSVSREKKERFSLILESASTNQTSMYLCASSFAGGSIDTQYFGPGTRLTVL.

The CDR3 spells CASTPDRIYGYTF. CDR3 DNA: TGTGCCAGCACTCCGGACAGGATCTATGGCTACACCTTC. This chain connects TRBV2 to TRBJ1-2; 7 positions agree with TRBD1. The CDR3 has 13 residues. In germline, CDR1 is SNHLY, CDR2 FYNNEI. V trimming: 7 bases; J trimming: 4 bases; junction bases outside the gene matches: 6.

The CDR3 DNA follows: TGTGCCAGCAGTTACTCGGGCAGCCACTCTGGAAACACCATATATTTT. Amino acid sequence: CASSYSGSHSGNTIYF. The chain has TRBV6-5 and TRBJ1-3; D unresolved. The CDR3 totals 16 residues. V dropped 0 bases and J dropped 0 bases, with 9 bases sitting between them. CDR1 and CDR2 from the germline V gene are MNHEY and SVGAGI.

The chain couples TRBV29-1 to TRBJ1-2; 8 nucleotides agree with TRBD1. V was pared by 7 bases and J by 8 bases, with 12 bases of the junction left unmatched. This CDR3 has 13 residues. Germline V gives CDR1 SQVTM, CDR2 ANQGSEA. The CDR3 coding sequence is TGCAGCGACTATTACCAGGGGGCAGAGGGCTACACCTTC. This translates into CSDYYQGAEGYTF.

This clone was seen once. This rearrangement joins TRBV9 to TRBJ2-3; unclear D gene. Trimming shortened V by 0 bases and J by 6 bases, and 8 bases separated the two germline ends. From germline, CDR1 is SGDLS and CDR2 YYNGEE. The CDR3 runs to 13 residues. Here the CDR3 DNA reads TGTGCCAGCAGCGTAGTCAGTGTGGATACGCAGTATTTT. Encoded protein: CASSVVSVDTQYF. The whole variable domain, filled in from reference TRBV9 and TRBJ2-3, reads DSGVTQTPKHLITATGQRVTLRCSPRSGDLSVYWYQQSLDQGLQFLIQYYNGEERAKGNILERFSAQQFPDLHSELNLSSLELGDSALYFCASSVVSVDTQYFGPGTRLTVL.

V is TRBV30 and J is TRBJ2-1, with TRBD2 matching 11 bases. Germline CDR1 and CDR2: GTSNPN and SVGIG (reference sequence). This CDR3 region has 14 residues. The V and J ends lost 3 bases and 2 bases, in that order; junction bases with no gene match: 0. In DNA form, the CDR3 reads TGTGCCTGGAGGACTAGCGGGACCTACAATGAGCAGTTCTTC. This sequence encodes CAWRTSGTYNEQFF.

This clone was detected only once. This rearrangement joins TRBV28 to TRBJ1-6; 7 bases map to TRBD1. The CDR3 contains 11 residues. Germline loops: CDR1 MDHEN, CDR2 SYDVKM. CDR3 in amino acids: CMTGSNSPLHF. The CDR3 bases are TGTATGACAGGGTCAAATTCACCCCTCCACTTT.

The chain links TRBV14 to TRBJ1-2; TRBD1 matches at 8 bases. The ends lost 4 bases at V and 4 bases at J; junction bases unmatched: 8. Germline CDR1 SGHDN, CDR2 FVKESK. The CDR3 has 15 amino acids. CDR3 residues: CASSRQDRVGYGYTF. CDR3 nucleotides: TGTGCCAGCAGCCGCCAGGACAGGGTGGGCTATGGCTACACCTTC.

This sequence joins TRBV30 and TRBJ1-6, with TRBD1 matching 10 bases. The germline V gene encodes CDR1 GTSNPN and CDR2 SVGIG (reference sequence). This CDR3 contains 15 residues. V gave up 3 bases and J gave up 6 bases; unmatched junction bases: 5. In DNA, the CDR3 is TGTGCCTGGAGGGGACAGGGGAGTGGTAATTCACCCCTCCACTTT. Protein: CAWRGQGSGNSPLHF.

The chain recombines TRBV5-8 with TRBJ2-7; 7 bases line up with TRBD1. The V and J ends lost 3 bases and 0 bases, in that order; junction bases with no gene match: 0. Germline V gene lookup returns CDR1 SGHTS and CDR2 YDEGEE. This CDR3 contains 13 residues. The CDR3 region has the DNA TGTGCCAGCAGCTGGGACAGCTCCTACGAGCAGTACTTC. This encodes CASSWDSSYEQYF.